The rows below give T cell receptor beta chains drawn from one sample of a study of blood T cell repertoires in COVID-19. TCRdb keeps only in-frame clones here, not all; method: immunoSEQ multiplex PCR. The data contain 250,000 to 350,000 clones, around 87% of them seen just once; the ten biggest clones take up around 7.8%. The sequencing input was peripheral blood. These receptors were taken from a woman aged 45 to 65 who had recovered from COVID-19. Both conserved end residues are part of each CDR3. A D gene is named only where the DNA matches it firmly. The size field is filled for only some rows; it gives once, few, many or a size class.

v_call: TRBV28; d_call: TRBD2; clone_size: -; j_call: TRBJ2-7; cdr3_aa: CASNPPGRGAYEQYF; cdr3_nt: TGTGCCAGCAACCCTCCCGGGCGGGGGGCCTACGAGCAGTACTTC
v_call: TRBV11-3; d_call: -; clone_size: -; j_call: TRBJ2-1; cdr3_aa: CASSPMGTLSEQFF; cdr3_nt: TGTGCCAGCAGCCCCATGGGGACTCTCAGTGAGCAGTTCTTC
v_call: TRBV6-6; d_call: -; clone_size: -; j_call: TRBJ2-3; cdr3_aa: CASIWDRGDHTDTQYF; cdr3_nt: TGTGCCAGCATATGGGATCGCGGGGATCACACAGATACGCAGTATTTT
v_call: TRBV2; d_call: -; clone_size: -; j_call: TRBJ1-6; cdr3_aa: CASSEFSAGSPLHF; cdr3_nt: TGTGCCAGCAGTGAATTTTCTGCAGGGTCACCCCTCCACTTT
v_call: TRBV29-1; d_call: TRBD2; clone_size: -; j_call: TRBJ2-3; cdr3_aa: CSVDTSGASTDTQYF; cdr3_nt: TGCAGCGTTGATACTAGCGGGGCTAGCACAGATACGCAGTATTTT
v_call: TRBV6-5; d_call: -; clone_size: -; j_call: TRBJ2-2; cdr3_aa: CASSLYGELFF; cdr3_nt: TGTGCCAGCAGTTTGTATGGGGAGCTGTTTTTT
v_call: TRBV5-1; d_call: TRBD1; clone_size: -; j_call: TRBJ1-2; cdr3_aa: CASSLEPGTGGNYGYTF; cdr3_nt: TGCGCCAGCAGCTTGGAACCCGGGACAGGGGGGAACTATGGCTACACCTTC
v_call: TRBV5-1; d_call: -; clone_size: -; j_call: TRBJ2-7; cdr3_aa: CASSRSGTYEQYF; cdr3_nt: TGCGCCAGCAGCCGGAGTGGAACCTACGAGCAGTACTTC
v_call: TRBV6-5; d_call: TRBD1; clone_size: -; j_call: TRBJ2-5; cdr3_aa: CAAKPQGLETQYF; cdr3_nt: TGTGCCGCGAAACCACAGGGGCTGGAGACCCAGTACTTC
v_call: TRBV7-2; d_call: -; clone_size: -; j_call: TRBJ2-5; cdr3_aa: CASRVGTSETQYF; cdr3_nt: TGTGCCAGCAGGGTGGGGACTTCGGAGACCCAGTACTTC
v_call: TRBV9; d_call: -; clone_size: -; j_call: TRBJ2-7; cdr3_aa: CASSPRGGVHEQYF; cdr3_nt: TGTGCCAGCAGCCCCCGTGGAGGAGTCCACGAGCAGTACTTC
v_call: TRBV9; d_call: -; clone_size: -; j_call: TRBJ1-5; cdr3_aa: CASSETGSNQPQHF; cdr3_nt: TGTGCCAGCAGCGAGACAGGTAGCAATCAGCCCCAGCATTTT
v_call: TRBV7-9; d_call: -; clone_size: -; j_call: TRBJ2-5; cdr3_aa: CASSLGPPETQYF; cdr3_nt: TGTGCCAGCAGCTTAGGGCCCCCGGAGACCCAGTACTTC
v_call: TRBV7-2; d_call: -; clone_size: -; j_call: TRBJ2-3; cdr3_aa: CASSFPTDTQYF; cdr3_nt: TGTGCCAGCAGCTTTCCGACAGATACGCAGTATTTT
v_call: TRBV28; d_call: TRBD1; clone_size: -; j_call: TRBJ1-1; cdr3_aa: CASSLDRAQGFTEAFF; cdr3_nt: TGTGCCAGCAGTCTGGACAGGGCTCAGGGATTCACTGAAGCTTTCTTT
v_call: TRBV7-2; d_call: -; clone_size: once; j_call: TRBJ1-4; cdr3_aa: CASSVTGQSNEKLFF; cdr3_nt: TGTGCCAGCAGCGTAACCGGACAGAGTAATGAAAAACTGTTTTTT
v_call: TRBV30; d_call: -; clone_size: -; j_call: TRBJ2-7; cdr3_aa: CAWGAGAYEQYF; cdr3_nt: TGTGCCTGGGGGGCAGGGGCTTACGAGCAGTACTTC
v_call: TRBV7-6; d_call: TRBD1; clone_size: -; j_call: TRBJ2-5; cdr3_aa: CASSLAGGKVETQYF; cdr3_nt: TGTGCCAGCAGCTTAGCAGGGGGCAAGGTTGAGACCCAGTACTTC
v_call: TRBV27; d_call: -; clone_size: -; j_call: TRBJ1-6; cdr3_aa: CASSWSGYNSPLHF; cdr3_nt: TGTGCCAGCAGTTGGAGCGGCTATAATTCACCCCTCCACTTT
v_call: TRBV30; d_call: -; clone_size: -; j_call: TRBJ1-3; cdr3_aa: CAWSGTLPNTIYF; cdr3_nt: TGTGCCTGGAGCGGGACACTCCCAAACACCATATATTTT
v_call: TRBV5-6; d_call: -; clone_size: -; j_call: TRBJ2-7; cdr3_aa: CASSRLYEQYF; cdr3_nt: TGTGCCAGCAGCCGACTCTACGAGCAGTACTTC
v_call: TRBV7-2; d_call: -; clone_size: -; j_call: TRBJ1-6; cdr3_aa: CASSTTLGSPLHF; cdr3_nt: TGTGCCAGCAGCACTACTTTGGGTTCACCCCTCCACTTT
v_call: TRBV15; d_call: TRBD2; clone_size: -; j_call: TRBJ2-1; cdr3_aa: CATSRQRESYNEQFF; cdr3_nt: TGTGCCACCAGCAGGCAGCGGGAGAGCTACAATGAGCAGTTCTTC
v_call: TRBV11-2; d_call: TRBD2; clone_size: -; j_call: TRBJ2-1; cdr3_aa: CASSFLGLAGYNEQFF; cdr3_nt: TGTGCCAGCAGCTTTCTCGGACTAGCGGGTTACAATGAGCAGTTCTTC
v_call: TRBV20-1; d_call: -; clone_size: -; j_call: TRBJ2-5; cdr3_aa: CSASSGGGQETQYF; cdr3_nt: TGCAGTGCTAGTTCGGGTGGCGGGCAAGAGACCCAGTACTTC
v_call: TRBV7-2; d_call: -; clone_size: once; j_call: TRBJ2-1; cdr3_aa: CASSRLDRSGNEQFF; cdr3_nt: TGTGCCAGCAGCCGCCTGGATCGCTCGGGAAATGAGCAGTTCTTC
v_call: TRBV15; d_call: TRBD1; clone_size: -; j_call: TRBJ1-5; cdr3_aa: CATSRDIQGKPQHF; cdr3_nt: TGTGCCACCAGCAGAGACATACAGGGGAAGCCCCAGCATTTT
v_call: TRBV4-3; d_call: -; clone_size: -; j_call: TRBJ1-4; cdr3_aa: CASSQDWIGGEKLFF; cdr3_nt: TGCGCCAGCAGCCAAGATTGGATCGGGGGGGAAAAACTGTTTTTT
v_call: TRBV30; d_call: -; clone_size: -; j_call: TRBJ2-7; cdr3_aa: CAWSQSYEQYF; cdr3_nt: TGTGCCTGGAGCCAGTCCTACGAGCAGTACTTC
v_call: TRBV6-6; d_call: -; clone_size: -; j_call: TRBJ1-1; cdr3_aa: CASSYPEGVTEAFF; cdr3_nt: TGTGCCAGCAGTTACCCTGAAGGAGTCACTGAAGCTTTCTTT
v_call: TRBV6-5; d_call: -; clone_size: -; j_call: TRBJ1-2; cdr3_aa: CASTQEARGIGGYTF; cdr3_nt: TGTGCCAGCACTCAGGAAGCCCGGGGGATTGGTGGCTACACCTTC
v_call: TRBV7-8; d_call: -; clone_size: -; j_call: TRBJ2-3; cdr3_aa: CASSPRPIAVASVGTDTQYF; cdr3_nt: TGTGCCAGCAGCCCCCGACCCATAGCGGTGGCCTCGGTTGGCACAGATACGCAGTATTTT
v_call: TRBV7-2; d_call: -; clone_size: -; j_call: TRBJ2-7; cdr3_aa: CASSLAGQHEQYF; cdr3_nt: TGTGCCAGCAGCTTAGCCGGACAGCACGAGCAGTACTTC
v_call: TRBV27; d_call: TRBD2; clone_size: -; j_call: TRBJ2-5; cdr3_aa: CASTASGGAVQTQYF; cdr3_nt: TGTGCCAGCACTGCTAGCGGGGGGGCCGTCCAGACCCAGTACTTC
v_call: TRBV10-3; d_call: -; clone_size: -; j_call: TRBJ1-1; cdr3_aa: CAISGGRTSVGTEAFF; cdr3_nt: TGTGCCATCAGTGGGGGAAGGACAAGTGTGGGCACTGAAGCTTTCTTT
v_call: TRBV5-1; d_call: -; clone_size: -; j_call: TRBJ2-5; cdr3_aa: CASKGGAGQETQYF; cdr3_nt: TGCGCCAGCAAGGGGGGGGCGGGACAAGAGACCCAGTACTTC
v_call: TRBV28; d_call: -; clone_size: -; j_call: TRBJ2-1; cdr3_aa: CASSFSPWVGTGYNEQFF; cdr3_nt: TGTGCCAGCAGTTTCTCACCTTGGGTCGGTACAGGGTACAATGAGCAGTTCTTC
v_call: TRBV28; d_call: TRBD1; clone_size: -; j_call: TRBJ2-2; cdr3_aa: CASRLRGITGELFF; cdr3_nt: TGTGCCAGCAGGCTCAGGGGGATCACCGGGGAGCTGTTTTTT
v_call: TRBV6-2/TRBV6-3; d_call: TRBD1; clone_size: -; j_call: TRBJ1-6; cdr3_aa: CASSYYLYRGRSPLHF; cdr3_nt: TGTGCCAGCAGTTACTATCTCTACAGGGGACGGTCACCCCTCCACTTT
v_call: TRBV4-3; d_call: -; clone_size: -; j_call: TRBJ2-7; cdr3_aa: CASSQDQRPQGVQYF; cdr3_nt: TGCGCCAGCAGCCAAGATCAGCGTCCGCAAGGCGTGCAGTACTTC
v_call: TRBV11-1; d_call: -; clone_size: few; j_call: TRBJ1-1; cdr3_aa: CASSFHRGNTEAFF; cdr3_nt: TGTGCCAGCAGCTTCCATCGCGGGAACACTGAAGCTTTCTTT
v_call: TRBV27; d_call: TRBD1; clone_size: -; j_call: TRBJ1-1; cdr3_aa: CASSSGQETGKAFF; cdr3_nt: TGTGCCAGCAGTTCCGGACAGGAAACAGGGAAAGCTTTCTTT
v_call: TRBV6-6; d_call: -; clone_size: -; j_call: TRBJ1-5; cdr3_aa: CASSLDRDQPQHF; cdr3_nt: TGTGCCAGCAGCCTAGACCGAGATCAGCCCCAGCATTTT
v_call: TRBV29-1; d_call: -; clone_size: -; j_call: TRBJ1-2; cdr3_aa: CSVPLANYGYTF; cdr3_nt: TGCAGCGTTCCGTTAGCTAACTATGGCTACACCTTC
v_call: TRBV7-2; d_call: -; clone_size: -; j_call: TRBJ2-6; cdr3_aa: CASSLSLNSGANVLTF; cdr3_nt: TGTGCCAGCAGCTTAAGTCTAAATTCTGGGGCCAACGTCCTGACTTTC